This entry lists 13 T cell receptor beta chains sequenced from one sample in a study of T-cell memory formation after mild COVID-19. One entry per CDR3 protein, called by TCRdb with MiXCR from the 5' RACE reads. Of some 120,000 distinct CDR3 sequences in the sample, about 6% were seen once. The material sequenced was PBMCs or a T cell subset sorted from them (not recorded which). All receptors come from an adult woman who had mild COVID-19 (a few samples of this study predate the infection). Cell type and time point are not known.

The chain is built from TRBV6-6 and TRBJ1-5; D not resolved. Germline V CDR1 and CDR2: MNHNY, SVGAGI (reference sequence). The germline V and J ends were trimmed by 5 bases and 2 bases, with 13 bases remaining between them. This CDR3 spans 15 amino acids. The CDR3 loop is CASSPRQNRNQPQHF. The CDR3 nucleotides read TGTGCCAGCAGTCCCCGACAAAACCGCAATCAGCCCCAGCATTTT.

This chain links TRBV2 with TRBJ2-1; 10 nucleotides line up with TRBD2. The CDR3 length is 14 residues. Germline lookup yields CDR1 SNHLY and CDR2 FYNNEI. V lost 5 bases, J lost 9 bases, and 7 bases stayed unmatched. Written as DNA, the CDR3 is TGTGCCAGCAGTAAGCGGGAGGGCGATAGTGAGCAGTTCTTC. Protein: CASSKREGDSEQFF.

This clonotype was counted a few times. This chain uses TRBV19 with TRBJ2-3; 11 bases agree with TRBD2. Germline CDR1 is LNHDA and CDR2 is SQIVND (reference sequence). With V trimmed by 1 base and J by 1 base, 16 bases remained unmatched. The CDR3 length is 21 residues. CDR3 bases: TGTGCCAGTAGTATAGTGGCTCGGCGGCTAGCGGGAGGAAGCGGCACAGATACGCAGTATTTT. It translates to CASSIVARRLAGGSGTDTQYF.

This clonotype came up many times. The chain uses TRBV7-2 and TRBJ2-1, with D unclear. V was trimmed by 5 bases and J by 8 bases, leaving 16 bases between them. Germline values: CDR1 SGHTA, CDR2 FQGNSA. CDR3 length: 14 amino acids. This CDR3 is CASSEPESRDEQFF. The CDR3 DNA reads TGTGCCAGCAGCGAACCCGAGAGTCGGGATGAGCAGTTCTTC.

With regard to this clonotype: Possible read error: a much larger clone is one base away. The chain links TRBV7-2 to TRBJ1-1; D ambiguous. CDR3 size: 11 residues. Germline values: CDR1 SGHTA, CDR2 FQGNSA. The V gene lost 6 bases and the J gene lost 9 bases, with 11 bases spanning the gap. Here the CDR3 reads CASRFARQAFF. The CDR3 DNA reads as TGTGCCAGCAGATTTGCCCGCCAAGCTTTCTTT.

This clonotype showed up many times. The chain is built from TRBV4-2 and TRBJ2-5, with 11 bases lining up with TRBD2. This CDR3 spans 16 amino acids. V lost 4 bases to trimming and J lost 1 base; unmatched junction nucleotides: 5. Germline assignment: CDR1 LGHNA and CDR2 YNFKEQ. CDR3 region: CASSLSGTSGQETQYF. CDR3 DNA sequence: TGTGCCAGCAGCCTTTCAGGGACTAGCGGCCAAGAGACCCAGTACTTC.

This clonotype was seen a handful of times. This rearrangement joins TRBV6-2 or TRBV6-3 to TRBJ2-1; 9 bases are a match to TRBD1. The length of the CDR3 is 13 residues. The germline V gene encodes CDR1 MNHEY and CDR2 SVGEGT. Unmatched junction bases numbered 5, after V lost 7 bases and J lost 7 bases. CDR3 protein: CASKETGGNEQFF. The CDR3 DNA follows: TGTGCCAGCAAAGAGACAGGGGGAAATGAGCAGTTCTTC.

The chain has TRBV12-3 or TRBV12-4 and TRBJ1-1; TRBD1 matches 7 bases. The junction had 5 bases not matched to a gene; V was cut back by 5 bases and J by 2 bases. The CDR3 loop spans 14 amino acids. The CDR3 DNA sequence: TGTGCCAGCAGTCACGGACAGGATAACACTGAAGCTTTCTTT. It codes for CASSHGQDNTEAFF.

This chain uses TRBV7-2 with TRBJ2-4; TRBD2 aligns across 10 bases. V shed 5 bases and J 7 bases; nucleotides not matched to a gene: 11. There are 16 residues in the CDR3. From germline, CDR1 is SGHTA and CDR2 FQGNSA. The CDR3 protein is CASSPQRNSGRNIQYF. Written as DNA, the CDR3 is TGTGCCAGCAGCCCCCAAAGGAATAGCGGGAGGAACATTCAGTACTTC.

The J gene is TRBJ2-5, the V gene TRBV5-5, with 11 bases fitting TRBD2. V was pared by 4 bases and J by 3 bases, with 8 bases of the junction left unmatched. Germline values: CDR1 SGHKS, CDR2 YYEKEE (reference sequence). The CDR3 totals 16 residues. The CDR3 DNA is TGTGCCAGCAGCCTGAGGGCGACTAGCGGGAAAGAGACCCAGTACTTC. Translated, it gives CASSLRATSGKETQYF.

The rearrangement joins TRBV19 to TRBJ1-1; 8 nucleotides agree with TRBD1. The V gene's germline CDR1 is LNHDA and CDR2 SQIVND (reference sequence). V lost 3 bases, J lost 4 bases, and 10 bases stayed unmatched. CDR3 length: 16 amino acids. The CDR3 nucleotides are TGTGCCAGTAGTATTTCGCAGGGGGCGAGGGGCACTGAAGCTTTCTTT. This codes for CASSISQGARGTEAFF.

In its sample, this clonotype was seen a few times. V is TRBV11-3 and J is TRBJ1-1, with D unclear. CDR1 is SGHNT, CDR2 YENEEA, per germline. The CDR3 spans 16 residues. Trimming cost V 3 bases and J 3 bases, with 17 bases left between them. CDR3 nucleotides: TGTGCCAGCAGCTTCACAACTCGTACGGGAGACACTGAAGCTTTCTTT. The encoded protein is CASSFTTRTGDTEAFF.

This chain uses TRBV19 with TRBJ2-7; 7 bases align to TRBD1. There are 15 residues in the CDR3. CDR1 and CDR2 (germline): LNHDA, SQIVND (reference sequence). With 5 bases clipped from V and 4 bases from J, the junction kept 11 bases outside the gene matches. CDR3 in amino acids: CASSALLTGKYEQYF. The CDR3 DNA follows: TGTGCCAGTAGTGCCCTCCTGACAGGGAAGTACGAGCAGTACTTC.